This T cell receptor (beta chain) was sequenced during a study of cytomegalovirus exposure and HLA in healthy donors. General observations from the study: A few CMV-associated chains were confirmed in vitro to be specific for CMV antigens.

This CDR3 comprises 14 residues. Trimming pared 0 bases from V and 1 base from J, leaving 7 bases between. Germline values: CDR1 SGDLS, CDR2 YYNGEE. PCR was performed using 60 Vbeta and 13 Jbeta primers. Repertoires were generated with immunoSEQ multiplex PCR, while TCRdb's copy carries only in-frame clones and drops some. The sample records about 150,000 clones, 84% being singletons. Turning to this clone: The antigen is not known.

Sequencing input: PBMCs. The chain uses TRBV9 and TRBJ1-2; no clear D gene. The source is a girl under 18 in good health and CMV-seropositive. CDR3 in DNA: TGTGCCAGCAGCGTAGGTAGCCGTAACTATGGCTACACCTTC. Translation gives CASSVGSRNYGYTF.